This TCR beta chain was retrieved from a study of CD8 T cells in Susac syndrome. Random hexamers served to reverse transcribe roughly 0.45 to 1 ug RNA. With immunoSEQ multiplex PCR, TCR beta CDR3 was amplified across 54 Vbeta and 13 Jbeta. TCRdb processed the immunoSEQ multiplex PCR reads anew with MiXCR; each CDR3 protein has one entry. This table holds 130,000 to 150,000 distinct CDR3 sequences, less than 95% found once. Sequencing of TCR beta was performed on blood CD8+ T cells and on blood CD4+ T cells. The sequence came from a human donor in good health. Sequenced sample: CD4+ T cells from PBMCs.

This CDR3 reads CASSHDPRSDGELFF. The CDR3 DNA reads TGTGCCAGCAGCCACGACCCTAGATCTGACGGGGAGCTGTTTTTT. V usage is TRBV3-1 and J usage is TRBJ2-2; D is unclear. Germline-derived CDR1 and CDR2 are LGHDT and YNNKEL (reference sequence). CDR3 length: 15 residues. The V end was cut by 3 bases, the J end by 7 bases, with 15 bases between.